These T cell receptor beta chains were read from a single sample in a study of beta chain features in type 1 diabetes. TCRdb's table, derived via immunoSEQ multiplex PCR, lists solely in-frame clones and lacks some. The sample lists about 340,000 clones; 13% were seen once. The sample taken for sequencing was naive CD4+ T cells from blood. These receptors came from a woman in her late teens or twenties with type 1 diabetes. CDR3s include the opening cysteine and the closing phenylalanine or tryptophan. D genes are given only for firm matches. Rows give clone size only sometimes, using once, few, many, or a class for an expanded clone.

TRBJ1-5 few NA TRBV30 CAWSDPGEYQPQHF TGTGCCTGGAGTGATCCCGGGGAATATCAGCCCCAGCATTTT
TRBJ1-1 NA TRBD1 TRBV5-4 CASSVGTGVRLWGAFF TGTGCCAGCAGCGTAGGGACAGGGGTCCGTTTATGGGGAGCTTTCTTT
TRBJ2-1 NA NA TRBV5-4 CASSEGARLDDWNEQFF TGTGCCAGCAGCGAGGGAGCCCGACTAGACGATTGGAATGAGCAGTTCTTC
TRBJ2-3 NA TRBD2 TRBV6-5 CASSYDAGASTDTQYF TGTGCCAGCAGTTACGATGCGGGAGCTAGCACAGATACGCAGTATTTT
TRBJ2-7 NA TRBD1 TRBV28 CASSYQLGQGGGEQYF TGTGCCAGCAGTTACCAACTCGGACAGGGTGGGGGAGAGCAGTACTTC
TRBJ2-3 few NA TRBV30 CAWASNPSDTQYF TGTGCCTGGGCTAGCAACCCCTCAGATACGCAGTATTTT
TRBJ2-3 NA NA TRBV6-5 CASSYLAASTDTQYF TGTGCCAGCAGTTACCTGGCGGCTTCCACAGATACGCAGTATTTT
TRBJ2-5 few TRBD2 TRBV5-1 CASSHDPREAETQYF TGCGCCAGCAGCCACGACCCCCGGGAGGCAGAGACCCAGTACTTC
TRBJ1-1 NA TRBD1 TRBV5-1 CASRDRGLEAFF TGCGCCAGCCGGGACAGGGGCCTTGAAGCTTTCTTT
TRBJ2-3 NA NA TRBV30 CAWSSPPDTQYF TGTGCCTGGAGTTCTCCCCCAGATACGCAGTATTTT
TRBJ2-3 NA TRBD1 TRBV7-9 CASTSTGIDTQYF TGTGCCAGCACCTCGACAGGGATAGATACGCAGTATTTT
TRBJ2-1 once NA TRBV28 CASNGAGDYNEQFF TGTGCCAGCAATGGGGCAGGGGATTACAATGAGCAGTTCTTC
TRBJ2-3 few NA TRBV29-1 CSGLLSGSTDTQYF TGCAGCGGGCTCCTGAGCGGGAGCACAGATACGCAGTATTTT
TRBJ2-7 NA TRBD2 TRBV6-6 CASSRGTSASYEQYF TGTGCCAGCAGCCGCGGGACTAGCGCTAGCTACGAGCAGTACTTC
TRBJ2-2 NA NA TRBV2 CASSDLGSSGELFF TGTGCCAGCAGTGATTTGGGGAGTAGCGGGGAGCTGTTTTTT
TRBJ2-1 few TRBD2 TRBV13 CASSIYAGASYNEQFF TGTGCCAGCAGCATCTACGCGGGAGCATCCTACAATGAGCAGTTCTTC
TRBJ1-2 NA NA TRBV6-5 CASSTGGMHTF TGTGCCAGCAGTACGGGGGGGATGCACACCTTC
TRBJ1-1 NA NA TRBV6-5 CASSPGLDLNTEAFF TGTGCCAGCAGCCCCGGACTGGATTTGAACACTGAAGCTTTCTTT
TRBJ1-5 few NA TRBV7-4 CASSLQQPQHF TGTGCCAGCAGCTTACAGCAGCCCCAGCATTTT
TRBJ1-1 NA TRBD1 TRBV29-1 CSVSPQGAGTEAFF TGCAGCGTTTCCCCCCAGGGGGCGGGAACTGAAGCTTTCTTT
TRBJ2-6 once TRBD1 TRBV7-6 CASSSRDRSRAGANVLTF TGTGCCAGCAGCTCCCGGGACAGGTCCCGAGCCGGGGCCAACGTCCTGACTTTC
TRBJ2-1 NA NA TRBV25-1 CASSEYADGRGGWQFF TGTGCCAGCAGTGAATACGCCGACGGGCGGGGAGGATGGCAGTTCTTC
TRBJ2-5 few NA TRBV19 CASRSGEGQGGRETQYF TGTGCCAGTAGGTCGGGTGAAGGTCAGGGAGGCCGAGAGACCCAGTACTTC
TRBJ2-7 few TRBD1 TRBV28 CASSLWDRGQNEQYF TGTGCCAGCAGTTTATGGGACAGGGGGCAAAACGAGCAGTACTTC
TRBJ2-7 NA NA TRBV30 CAWSPGPHGWQYF TGTGCCTGGAGCCCGGGTCCTCACGGGTGGCAGTACTTC
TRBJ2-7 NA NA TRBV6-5 CASRSGLYEQYF TGTGCCAGCAGATCCGGACTCTACGAGCAGTACTTC
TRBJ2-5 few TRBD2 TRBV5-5 CASSFGGIGTQYF TGTGCCAGCAGCTTCGGGGGGATCGGGACCCAGTACTTC
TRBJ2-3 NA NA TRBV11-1 CASSLGGVGTDTQYF TGTGCCAGCAGCTTAGGGGGGGTCGGAACAGATACGCAGTATTTT
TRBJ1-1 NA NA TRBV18 CASSVTGQNTEAFF TGTGCCAGCTCGGTGACAGGCCAGAACACTGAAGCTTTCTTT
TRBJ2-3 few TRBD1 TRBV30 CAWSSGQGPTDTQYF TGTGCCTGGAGTAGTGGACAGGGGCCCACAGATACGCAGTATTTT
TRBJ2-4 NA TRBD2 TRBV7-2 CAAGTSGSYQNIQYF TGTGCCGCGGGGACTAGCGGGAGTTACCAAAACATTCAGTACTTC
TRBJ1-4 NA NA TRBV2 CASGFTGVRAMGLFF TGTGCCAGCGGGTTCACAGGAGTTCGGGCGATGGGGCTGTTTTTT
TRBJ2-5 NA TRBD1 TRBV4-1 CASSQPGGTTAGETQYF TGCGCCAGCAGCCAACCAGGGGGAACTACGGCTGGGGAGACCCAGTACTTC
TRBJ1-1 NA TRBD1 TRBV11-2 CASSRPQGARPEAFF TGTGCCAGCAGCAGACCACAGGGGGCGAGACCTGAAGCTTTCTTT
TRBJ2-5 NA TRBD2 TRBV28 CASRKGLAGSETQYF TGTGCCAGCAGAAAAGGACTAGCGGGCTCTGAGACCCAGTACTTC
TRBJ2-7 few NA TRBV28 CATTLGYEQYF TGTGCCACCACACTAGGGTACGAGCAGTACTTC
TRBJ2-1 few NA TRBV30 CAWSRTPSEQFF TGTGCCTGGAGTCGGACACCGTCGGAGCAGTTCTTC
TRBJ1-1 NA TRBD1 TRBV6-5 CASSVGGNTEAFF TGTGCCAGCAGCGTAGGGGGCAACACTGAAGCTTTCTTT
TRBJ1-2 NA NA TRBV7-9 CASSSRGANYGYTF TGTGCCAGCAGCTCCCGGGGAGCTAACTATGGCTACACCTTC
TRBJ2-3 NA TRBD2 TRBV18 CASSPPGGRATDTQYF TGTGCCAGCTCACCACCCGGAGGGAGGGCCACAGATACGCAGTATTTT